Presented here are 22 T cell receptor beta chains from one specimen sequenced in a study of cytotoxic CD8 clonotypes in ibrutinib-treated CLL. The method was immunoSEQ multiplex PCR; TCRdb's version includes in-frame clones alone and lacks a portion of them. The profile shows over 95,000 clones, roughly 60% of them singletons. The material was PBMCs, obtained after 24 months of ibrutinib treatment. These receptors all stem from a human donor with chronic lymphocytic leukemia.

This clone was seen a few times. The V call is TRBV6-5, the J call TRBJ2-1; the D is unclear. The germline V gene encodes CDR1 MNHEY and CDR2 SVGAGI. The CDR3 runs 14 residues. The germline V and J ends were trimmed by 0 bases and 7 bases, with 10 bases remaining between them. CDR3 in amino acids: CASSYSSASNEQFF. The CDR3 bases are TGTGCCAGCAGTTACTCGTCAGCATCTAATGAGCAGTTCTTC.

In this sample, this clone turned up a few times. The chain joins TRBV9 to TRBJ1-4; D is uncertain. The ends were cut back, 0 bases at V and 9 bases at J, with 15 bases in the middle. Germline CDR1 and CDR2: SGDLS and YYNGEE. CDR3 size: 15 residues. CDR3 sequence reads: CASSVDEFTTQKLFF. CDR3 in DNA: TGTGCCAGCAGCGTAGATGAATTCACGACCCAAAAACTGTTTTTT.

The V call is TRBV29-1, the J call TRBJ2-1; TRBD2 agrees at 9 bases. Trimming cost V 5 bases and J 4 bases; bases outside gene matches: 3. Germline CDR1 reads SQVTM; CDR2 reads ANQGSEA. The CDR3 spans 13 residues. CDR3 sequence (DNA): TGCAGCGTTCTAGCGGGGTTGTACAATGAGCAGTTCTTC. Translated, it gives CSVLAGLYNEQFF.

The J gene is TRBJ1-1, the V gene TRBV6-6, with TRBD1 matching 7 bases. Germline V gives CDR1 MNHNY, CDR2 SVGAGI (reference sequence). The V and J ends lost 7 bases and 4 bases, in that order; junction bases with no gene match: 3. CDR3 length: 12 amino acids. The CDR3 DNA follows: TGTGCCAGCACGACAGGGCTCACTGAAGCTTTCTTT. Translated: CASTTGLTEAFF.

This chain connects TRBV29-1 to TRBJ1-1; D is possibly TRBD1 (6 bases). Trimming cost V 5 bases and J 2 bases, with 12 bases left between them. Germline values: CDR1 SQVTM, CDR2 ANQGSEA. The CDR3 extends over 13 amino acids. CDR3 sequence reads: CSVSRQANTEAFF. Here the CDR3 DNA reads TGCAGCGTTTCTAGACAGGCAAACACTGAAGCTTTCTTT. Using reference TRBV29-1 and TRBJ1-1 for the parts outside the CDR3, the full variable domain is SAVISQKPSRDICQRGTSLTIQCQVDSQVTMMFWYRQQPGQSLTLIATANQGSEATYESGFVIDKFPISRPNLTFSTLTVSNMSPEDSSIYLCSVSRQANTEAFFGQGTRLTVV.

The chain recombines TRBV6-6 with TRBJ1-2; 7 bases match TRBD1. In germline, CDR1 is MNHNY, CDR2 SVGAGI (reference sequence). After removal of 0 bases from V and 6 bases from J, the junction contained 1 base not matched to a gene. The CDR3 extends over 13 amino acids. CDR3 in DNA: TGTGCCAGCAGTTACTCAGGGGGCGATGGCTACACCTTC. Protein product: CASSYSGGDGYTF.

V gene TRBV7-2 combines with J gene TRBJ1-1; D remains ambiguous. This CDR3 spans 12 amino acids. The V end was cut by 5 bases, the J end by 7 bases, with 11 bases between. Germline-derived CDR1 and CDR2 are SGHTA and FQGNSA. CDR3 sequence (DNA): TGTGCCAGCAGCGGAACATGGGGTGAAGCTTTCTTT. Translating gives CASSGTWGEAFF. Together with reference TRBV7-2 and TRBJ1-1, the CDR3 gives the full variable domain: GAGVSQSPSNKVTEKGKDVELRCDPISGHTALYWYRQSLGQGLEFLIYFQGNSAPDKSGLPSDRFSAERTGGSVSTLTIQRTQQEDSAVYLCASSGTWGEAFFGQGTRLTVV.

This clone was picked up a small number of times. This rearrangement joins TRBV6-5 to TRBJ2-1; D is possibly TRBD1 (6 bases). Germline values: CDR1 MNHEY, CDR2 SVGAGI. The CDR3 is 14 amino acids. The V end lost 2 bases, the J end lost 8 bases, and 13 bases lay between the germline ends. CDR3 DNA: TGTGCCAGCAGTTACAGGGGACAATCGGATGAGCAGTTCTTC. Translated: CASSYRGQSDEQFF.

The sample holds a few counts of this clone. This chain links TRBV6-1 with TRBJ2-2; TRBD1 is a possible D gene (5 bases). CDR1 and CDR2 from the germline V gene are MNHNS and SASEGT. Trimming cost V 0 bases and J 5 bases, with 10 bases left between them. The CDR3 is 15 amino acids. CDR3 sequence: CASSEAEGATGELFF. The CDR3 DNA reads TGTGCCAGCAGTGAAGCGGAAGGGGCTACCGGGGAGCTGTTTTTT.

The CDR3 is CASSVRDRFSDTQYF. DNA for the CDR3: TGTGCCAGCAGCGTGCGGGACAGGTTTTCAGATACGCAGTATTTT. This chain joins TRBV9 and TRBJ2-3; 8 nucleotides align to TRBD1. Per the germline V gene, CDR1 is SGDLS and CDR2 is YYNGEE. This CDR3 is 15 amino acids long. Trimming at V came to 2 bases and at J to 4 bases, leaving 6 bases not matched to a gene.

This clone showed up many times. One junction end does not reproduce the germline sequence, and a read error may be involved. The chain is built from TRBV7-7 and TRBJ2-7; D is perhaps TRBD1 (5 bases). The CDR3 length is 15 residues. Germline V gene sequence: CDR1 SSHAT, CDR2 FNYEAQ (reference sequence). The DNA for the CDR3 is TGTGCTAGCAGCTTAGGGGATTCGAGCTCCTACGAGCAGTACTTC. Translating gives CASSLGDSSSYEQYF. Looking up the rest from reference TRBV7-7 and TRBJ2-7 gives the full variable domain: GAGVSQSPRYKVTKRGQDVTLRCDPISSHATLYWYQQALGQGPEFLTYFNYEAQPDKSGLPSDRFSAERPEGSISTLTIQRTEQRDSAMYRCASSLGDSSSYEQYFGPGTRLTVT.

This clone was observed a handful of times. This chain connects TRBV2 to TRBJ1-5, with a tentative D call TRBD1 (6 bases). Germline V lookup: CDR1 SNHLY, CDR2 FYNNEI. Deletions cut 1 base from V and 3 bases from J, with 13 bases between. The length of the CDR3 is 16 residues. CDR3 coding DNA: TGTGCCAGCAGTGAAGGATCGCGGGGGGCCAATCAGCCCCAGCATTTT. Its protein is CASSEGSRGANQPQHF.

The rearrangement joins TRBV6-5 to TRBJ1-1, with D hard to call. The CDR3 is 14 amino acids. V was pared by 4 bases and J by 10 bases, with 19 bases between. Germline CDR1 and CDR2: MNHEY and SVGAGI. CDR3 sequence (DNA): TGTGCCAGCAGTTCCACCCTTGACCCCTCCCGAGCTTTCTTT. It specifies CASSSTLDPSRAFF.

The gene calls are TRBV18 and TRBJ2-5; D is undetermined. This CDR3 has 13 residues. Deletions cut 8 bases from V and 5 bases from J, with 15 bases between. Germline V CDR1 and CDR2: KGHSH, LQKENI. The DNA for the CDR3 is TGTGCCAGCAACACCGAGATTGGGGAGACCCAGTACTTC. It yields the protein CASNTEIGETQYF. The whole variable domain, filled in from reference TRBV18 and TRBJ2-5, reads NAGVMQNPRHLVRRRGQEARLRCSPMKGHSHVYWYRQLPEEGLKFMVYLQKENIIDESGMPKERFSAEFPKEGPSILRIQQVVRGDSAAYFCASNTEIGETQYFGPGTRLLVL.

This clone has more than one count but fewer than ten. The chain joins TRBV29-1 to TRBJ1-1; maybe TRBD1 (6 bases). CDR3 length equals 13 residues. Germline V gives CDR1 SQVTM, CDR2 ANQGSEA. Trimming removed 4 bases from V and 4 bases from J, with 13 bases in between. CDR3 sequence reads: CSVVVQGSTEAFF. CDR3 DNA: TGCAGCGTTGTTGTCCAGGGGAGCACTGAAGCTTTCTTT.

The V call is TRBV28, the J call TRBJ2-7; 11 nucleotides agree with TRBD1. Trimming at V came to 5 bases and at J to 4 bases, leaving 10 bases not matched to a gene. The CDR3 has 16 residues. CDR1 and CDR2 (germline): MDHEN, SYDVKM. The CDR3 sequence is CASSGPSGTGGYEQYF. DNA of the CDR3: TGTGCCAGCAGTGGACCGTCCGGGACAGGGGGATACGAGCAGTACTTC.

The chain combines TRBV6-5 with TRBJ2-7, with D tentatively TRBD1 or TRBD2 (5 bases each). The CDR3 totals 14 residues. V shed 3 bases and J shed 2 bases, with 11 bases lying between them. Germline CDR1 reads MNHEY; CDR2 reads SVGAGI. The DNA for the CDR3 is TGTGCCAGCAGTTATACCCTGGGGGCCTACGAGCAGTACTTC. It yields the protein CASSYTLGAYEQYF.

The rearrangement joins TRBV6-5 to TRBJ1-3, with 7 bases lining up with TRBD1. The CDR3 totals 15 residues. V lost 6 bases and J lost 0; bases outside the gene matches: 5. Germline loops: CDR1 MNHEY, CDR2 SVGAGI. The CDR3 nucleotides are TGTGCCAGCAGCCCCACAGGGGTCTCTGGAAACACCATATATTTT. Amino acids: CASSPTGVSGNTIYF.

The chain is built from TRBV14 and TRBJ1-5; D remains unclear. CDR1 SGHDN and CDR2 FVKESK come from the germline V gene. With 1 base removed from V and 4 bases from J, the gap between germline ends came to 5 bases. The CDR3 contains 13 residues. The CDR3 loop reads CASSQAGNQPQHF. DNA of the CDR3: TGTGCCAGCAGCCAAGCCGGAAATCAGCCCCAGCATTTT. Using reference TRBV14 and TRBJ1-5 for the parts outside the CDR3, the full variable domain is EAGVTQFPSHSVIEKGQTVTLRCDPISGHDNLYWYRRVMGKEIKFLLHFVKESKQDESGMPNNRFLAERTGGTYSTLKVQPAELEDSGVYFCASSQAGNQPQHFGDGTRLSIL.

This sequence joins TRBV19 and TRBJ1-1; the match to TRBD1 covers 9 bases. This CDR3 has 14 amino acids. With V trimmed by 7 bases and J by 1 base, 4 bases remained unmatched. Germline V lookup: CDR1 LNHDA, CDR2 SQIVND (reference sequence). The CDR3 spells CASNRGLRNTEAFF. CDR3 in DNA: TGTGCCAGTAACAGGGGGCTAAGGAACACTGAAGCTTTCTTT.

The V gene is TRBV5-6, the J gene TRBJ2-2, with 7 bases that match TRBD2. This CDR3 contains 15 residues. In germline, CDR1 is SGHDT, CDR2 YYEEEE. Trimming removed 6 bases from V and 4 bases from J; junction bases left unmatched: 9. Written as DNA, the CDR3 is TGTGCCAGCACCTCCCCGGGGGGACTCACCGGGGAGCTGTTTTTT. Amino acid sequence: CASTSPGGLTGELFF.

The rearrangement links TRBV7-9 to TRBJ1-1; D remains ambiguous. The CDR3 sequence is 13 residues long. Deletions cut 2 bases from V and 0 bases from J, with 4 bases between. CDR1 is SEHNR and CDR2 is FQNEAQ in the germline V gene (reference sequence). For the CDR3, the DNA is TGTGCCAGCAGCTTAATGGTGAACACTGAAGCTTTCTTT. This gives the protein CASSLMVNTEAFF.